The rows below give T cell receptor beta chains drawn from one sample of a study of cytomegalovirus exposure and HLA in healthy donors. Sequencing used immunoSEQ multiplex PCR; TCRdb keeps in-frame clones, though not all of them. The repertoire holds 130,000 or so clones, with approximately 85% as singletons. The sequencing input was PBMCs. All receptors come from a woman aged 25-40 years in good health and CMV-seropositive. Both conserved end residues are part of each CDR3. Fields, in order: V gene, J gene, clone size, D gene, CDR3 protein, CDR3 DNA. D genes are given only for firm matches. The size of a clone is reported for some rows only, either as once, few or many, or as a class for expanded clones.

TRBV20-1	TRBJ2-1	-	-	CSARRLDEQFF	TGCAGTGCTAGGAGGCTGGATGAGCAGTTCTTC
TRBV10-3	TRBJ2-7	-	TRBD2	CAISDPGGDGAYEQYF	TGTGCCATCAGTGATCCGGGAGGAGATGGAGCCTACGAGCAGTACTTC
TRBV19	TRBJ2-1	-	TRBD2	CASSILAGVRNEQFF	TGTGCCAGTAGTATTTTAGCGGGAGTCAGGAATGAGCAGTTCTTC
TRBV19	TRBJ1-4	-	-	CASRDGGEKLFF	TGTGCCAGCCGGGATGGTGGCGAAAAACTGTTTTTT
TRBV29-1	TRBJ2-5	few	-	CSVPLMTGETQYF	TGCAGCGTCCCCCTTATGACGGGGGAGACCCAGTACTTC
TRBV30	TRBJ1-5	few	TRBD1	CAWSVQGDQPQHF	TGTGCCTGGAGTGTACAGGGGGATCAGCCCCAGCATTTT
TRBV4-2	TRBJ2-1	few	TRBD2	CASSQDMGGSSYNEQFF	TGTGCCAGCAGCCAAGATATGGGGGGGAGCTCCTACAATGAGCAGTTCTTC
TRBV19	TRBJ1-5	-	-	CASSPQGGDQPQHF	TGTGCCAGTAGTCCCCAGGGAGGGGATCAGCCCCAGCATTTT
TRBV19	TRBJ1-5	-	-	CASTTGNQPQHF	TGTGCCAGTACCACAGGGAATCAGCCCCAGCATTTT
TRBV5-1	TRBJ2-5	-	TRBD2	CASSRGGAQETQYF	TGCGCCAGCAGCCGGGGGGGAGCCCAAGAGACCCAGTACTTC
TRBV28	TRBJ1-2	-	-	CASSLGQYYGYTF	TGTGCCAGCAGCCTTGGACAGTACTATGGCTACACCTTC
TRBV10-3	TRBJ1-5	-	-	CATQEAGQPQHF	TGTGCCACCCAAGAGGCGGGCCAGCCCCAGCATTTT
TRBV5-1	TRBJ1-4	-	-	CASSLRGGNEKLFF	TGCGCCAGCAGCCTTAGGGGGGGTAATGAAAAACTGTTTTTT
TRBV7-2	TRBJ2-3	-	-	CASSLVPGSTDTQYF	TGTGCCAGCAGCTTAGTTCCAGGGAGCACAGATACGCAGTATTTT
TRBV2	TRBJ1-1	-	-	CASSLDRQNTEAFF	TGTGCCAGCAGCCTCGACAGGCAGAACACTGAAGCTTTCTTT
TRBV28	TRBJ1-5	-	-	CASSEGGHQPQHF	TGTGCCAGCAGTGAGGGGGGGCATCAGCCCCAGCATTTT
TRBV28	TRBJ2-7	-	TRBD2	CASSFGGTSGIYEQYF	TGTGCCAGCAGTTTTGGGGGGACTAGCGGAATCTACGAGCAGTACTTC
TRBV7-9	TRBJ1-5	few	-	CASYDRTSNQPQHF	TGTGCCAGCTACGACAGGACGAGCAATCAGCCCCAGCATTTT
TRBV2	TRBJ2-2	-	-	CASSEVGVPNTGELFF	TGTGCCAGCAGTGAAGTCGGGGTCCCGAACACCGGGGAGCTGTTTTTT
TRBV7-9	TRBJ2-7	-	-	CASSPQGRSYEQYF	TGTGCCAGCAGCCCACAGGGACGGTCCTACGAGCAGTACTTC
TRBV11-2	TRBJ2-6	-	-	CASSLGPNVLTF	TGTGCCAGCAGCCTCGGTCCCAACGTCCTGACTTTC
TRBV2	TRBJ2-1	once	TRBD2	CASSSTSANNEQFF	TGTGCCAGCAGTTCAACTAGCGCCAACAATGAGCAGTTCTTC
TRBV5-4	TRBJ1-4	-	TRBD1	CASSSDRGGIGDEKLFF	TGTGCCAGCAGCTCGGACAGGGGAGGAATAGGGGATGAAAAACTGTTTTTT
TRBV18	TRBJ2-1	-	-	CASSPLEGTRYNEQFF	TGTGCCAGCTCACCTCTTGAGGGGACTCGGTACAATGAGCAGTTCTTC
TRBV4-1	TRBJ1-1	-	-	CASSQADRNTEAFF	TGCGCCAGCAGCCAGGCGGACAGGAACACTGAAGCTTTCTTT
TRBV6-5	TRBJ2-3	few	-	CASSYGQGRSTDTQYF	TGTGCCAGCAGTTACGGCCAGGGGCGTAGCACAGATACGCAGTATTTT
TRBV28	TRBJ2-7	-	TRBD1	CASSFPPGQGFYEQYF	TGTGCCAGCAGTTTTCCCCCGGGACAGGGCTTCTACGAGCAGTACTTC
TRBV6-6	TRBJ2-5	-	TRBD2	CASVSSGGIGKTQYF	TGTGCCAGCGTCTCCTCGGGGGGTATAGGGAAGACCCAGTACTTC
TRBV30	TRBJ2-5	-	-	CAWSVIGTPQETQYF	TGTGCCTGGAGTGTGATCGGGACACCTCAAGAGACCCAGTACTTC
TRBV6-1	TRBJ2-7	-	-	CASTPSRGSPYEQYF	TGTGCCAGCACCCCTTCGCGGGGCTCTCCGTACGAGCAGTACTTC
TRBV6-4	TRBJ1-1	-	-	CASSPQGGGYTEAFF	TGTGCCAGCTCCCCCCAGGGAGGTGGGTACACTGAAGCTTTCTTT
TRBV19	TRBJ2-1	-	-	CASSIDGSSYNEQFF	TGTGCCAGTAGTATTGACGGGAGCTCCTACAATGAGCAGTTCTTC
TRBV6-5	TRBJ2-1	-	TRBD2	CASSFRLAGGDEQFF	TGTGCCAGCAGTTTTCGACTAGCGGGAGGGGATGAGCAGTTCTTC
TRBV5-6	TRBJ1-2	-	-	CASRTDFNYGYTF	TGTGCCAGCAGGACAGATTTCAACTATGGCTACACCTTC
TRBV15	TRBJ2-4	-	-	CATSREGAGEVIQYF	TGTGCCACCAGCAGAGAAGGGGCAGGGGAAGTAATTCAGTACTTC